A single sample gave rise to the 17 T cell receptor beta chains below, sequenced in a study of OX40 agonist ivuxolimab in advanced cancers. Clones were read by immunoSEQ multiplex PCR, and TCRdb kept only the in-frame ones, dropping some. The sample includes around 80,000 clones, approximately 90% of them seen just once. The sequencing used CD4+ or CD8+ T cells sorted from blood, collected in a trial of the OX40 agonist ivuxolimab. These receptors were obtained from an adult with an advanced solid tumor such as melanoma, head and neck, liver or kidney cancer.

The chain uses TRBV19 and TRBJ2-1; possibly TRBD1 or TRBD2 for D (5 bases each). Germline CDR1 LNHDA, CDR2 SQIVND (reference sequence). V gave up 7 bases and J gave up 7 bases, with 20 bases separating them. CDR3 size: 15 residues. The CDR3 nucleotides are TGTGCCAGTACCGATAGTCTGAGGGGCTGGAATGAGCAGTTCTTC. It encodes CASTDSLRGWNEQFF.

The chain uses TRBV2 and TRBJ2-3; D may match TRBD1 or TRBD2 (8 bases each). The CDR3 has 16 residues. Trimming cost V 11 bases and J 5 bases, with 26 bases left between them. Germline V CDR1 and CDR2: SNHLY, FYNNEI. The CDR3 region has the DNA TGTGCCCCACAGGGGGTTAGCGGGGAGGCGCAAGATACGCAGTATTTT. Protein product: CAPQGVSGEAQDTQYF. Supplemented by reference TRBV2 and TRBJ2-3, the full variable domain reads EPEVTQTPSHQVTQMGQEVILRCVPISNHLYFYWYRQILGQKVEFLVSFYNNEISEKSEIFDDQFSVERPDGSNFTLKIRSTKLEDSAMYFCAPQGVSGEAQDTQYFGPGTRLTVL.

The genes are TRBV2 and TRBJ2-1; D call uncertain. Trimming shortened V by 3 bases and J by 5 bases, and 11 bases separated the two germline ends. Looked up from germline, CDR1 is SNHLY and CDR2 is FYNNEI. This CDR3 contains 14 residues. The DNA of the CDR3 is TGTGCCAGCAGTGACCAAACAAGGAACAATGAGCAGTTCTTC. This sequence encodes CASSDQTRNNEQFF.

This clone was picked up one time. V usage is TRBV6-5 and J usage is TRBJ1-1; D uncertain. V was pared by 2 bases and J by 2 bases, with 9 bases between. Germline V CDR1 and CDR2: MNHEY, SVGAGI. The CDR3 is made up of 14 amino acids. CDR3 coding DNA: TGTGCCAGCAGTTACGGGGTCACAAACACTGAAGCTTTCTTT. This gives the protein CASSYGVTNTEAFF.

This chain connects TRBV19 to TRBJ2-4; D call uncertain. This CDR3 contains 16 residues. Per germline, CDR1 LNHDA and CDR2 SQIVND (reference sequence). Trimming shortened V by 6 bases and J by 0 bases, and 15 bases separated the two germline ends. CDR3 in amino acids: CASRPLGGLAKNIQYF. The CDR3 region has the DNA TGTGCCAGTAGGCCCCTTGGTGGGCTAGCCAAAAACATTCAGTACTTC. The full variable domain, in which reference TRBV19 and TRBJ2-4 provide the parts outside the CDR3, is DGGITQSPKYLFRKEGQNVTLSCEQNLNHDAMYWYRQDPGQGLRLIYYSQIVNDFQKGDIAEGYSVSREKKESFPLTVTSAQKNPTAFYLCASRPLGGLAKNIQYFGAGTRLSVL.

This clone was detected only once. This chain joins TRBV6-6 and TRBJ1-4, with D unresolved. This CDR3 region has 15 residues. Trimming pared 6 bases from V and 0 bases from J, leaving 11 bases between. Per the germline V gene, CDR1 is MNHNY and CDR2 is SVGAGI (reference sequence). The CDR3 nucleotides are TGTGCCAGCAGAACGACCGGGGCAACTAATGAAAAACTGTTTTTT. This encodes CASRTTGATNEKLFF.

The chain joins TRBV6-1 to TRBJ2-1; D unresolved. Per the germline V gene, CDR1 is MNHNS and CDR2 is SASEGT. The CDR3 is 14 amino acids. The V gene lost 6 bases and the J gene lost 4 bases, with 13 bases spanning the gap. The CDR3 DNA sequence: TGTGCCAGCAGAGGAGCGTCCTGGTACAATGAGCAGTTCTTC. It encodes CASRGASWYNEQFF.

The chain couples TRBV19 to TRBJ2-1; 8 positions match TRBD2. CDR1 is LNHDA and CDR2 is SQIVND in the germline V gene (reference sequence). The CDR3 length is 17 residues. The J segment lost 4 bases and the V segment lost 3 bases, leaving 11 bases of the junction unmatched. The chain's CDR3 is CASSIVGGLAGYNEQFF. For the CDR3, the DNA is TGTGCCAGTAGTATTGTCGGAGGGCTAGCGGGTTACAATGAGCAGTTCTTC.

The V and J genes are TRBV15 and TRBJ1-5; TRBD1 might be the D (5 bases). V was cut by 2 bases and J by 1 base, with 15 bases left in between. The V gene's germline CDR1 is LNHNV and CDR2 YYDKDF (reference sequence). The CDR3 has 17 amino acids. DNA for the CDR3: TGTGCCACCAGCAGATCATCAGGGAGAGGGAGCAATCAGCCCCAGCATTTT. Amino acids: CATSRSSGRGSNQPQHF.

The V gene is TRBV6-1, the J gene TRBJ2-1; D ambiguous. CDR3 length equals 14 residues. CDR1 and CDR2 from the germline V gene are MNHNS and SASEGT. V gave up 0 bases and J gave up 4 bases, with 7 bases separating them. CDR3 nucleotide sequence: TGTGCCAGCAGTGAAGCGGGCAGTTACAATGAGCAGTTCTTC. As protein: CASSEAGSYNEQFF.

The J gene is TRBJ2-7, the V gene TRBV18; the D is unclear. The length of the CDR3 is 14 residues. V shed 3 bases and J shed 0 bases, with 9 bases lying between them. Germline lookup yields CDR1 KGHSH and CDR2 LQKENI. The CDR3 coding sequence is TGTGCCAGCTCACCCCCTTCGAGCTCCTACGAGCAGTACTTC. It translates to CASSPPSSSYEQYF.

The genes are TRBV2 and TRBJ1-3, with D perhaps matching TRBD1 (6 bases). This CDR3 has 16 residues. V was pared by 5 bases and J by 4 bases, with 18 bases between. Germline CDR1 SNHLY, CDR2 FYNNEI. The CDR3 bases are TGTGCCAGCAGTTTCCATGATACAGGGTCAGGAAACACCATATATTTT. Its protein product is CASSFHDTGSGNTIYF.

The chain recombines TRBV6-5 with TRBJ1-2, with 7 bases fitting TRBD1. From germline, CDR1 is MNHEY and CDR2 SVGAGI. The CDR3 is 15 residues long. With 5 bases clipped from V and 8 bases from J, the junction kept 14 bases outside the gene matches. The CDR3 loop is CASSTERGLSSGYTF. CDR3 sequence (DNA): TGTGCCAGCAGTACCGAAAGGGGGCTTTCCAGCGGCTACACCTTC.

The chain recombines TRBV27 with TRBJ2-7, with D perhaps matching TRBD2 (5 bases). V shed 5 bases and J shed 9 bases, with 20 bases lying between them. CDR3 length equals 14 residues. CDR1 MNHEY and CDR2 SMNVEV come from the germline V gene (reference sequence). This chain's CDR3 is CASSKSLPGNGQYF. CDR3 coding DNA: TGTGCCAGCAGTAAGAGTCTCCCCGGGAATGGGCAGTACTTC.

This clone showed up just once. The gene calls are TRBV15 and TRBJ2-2, with D hard to call. This CDR3 is 13 amino acids long. CDR1 and CDR2 from the germline V gene are LNHNV and YYDKDF (reference sequence). Trimming shortened V by 0 bases and J by 8 bases, and 7 bases separated the two germline ends. The CDR3, as DNA: TGTGCCACCAGCAGAGATTTAACGGGGGAGCTGTTTTTT. Amino acid sequence: CATSRDLTGELFF.

This clone appeared a single time. The V and J genes are TRBV5-8 and TRBJ2-5; tentatively, D is TRBD2 (5 bases). The V gene lost 1 base and the J gene lost 2 bases, with 12 bases spanning the gap. The CDR3 length is 15 residues. Germline values: CDR1 SGHTS, CDR2 YDEGEE. The CDR3 DNA reads TGTGCCAGCAGCTTGTTCCGGGGTCCACAAGAGACCCAGTACTTC. It is translated as CASSLFRGPQETQYF.

The V call is TRBV11-2, the J call TRBJ1-4; 9 bases match TRBD1. Germline V gives CDR1 SGHAT, CDR2 FQNNGV. V lost 4 bases, J lost 5 bases, and 8 bases stayed unmatched. CDR3 length equals 16 residues. The CDR3 sequence is CASSSDLGTGNEKLFF. CDR3 in DNA: TGTGCCAGCAGCTCGGATTTGGGGACAGGGAATGAAAAACTGTTTTTT. Full variable domain (rest looked up from reference TRBV11-2 and TRBJ1-4): EAGVAQSPRYKIIEKRQSVAFWCNPISGHATLYWYQQILGQGPKLLIQFQNNGVVDDSQLPKDRFSAERLKGVDSTLKIQPAKLEDSAVYLCASSSDLGTGNEKLFFGSGTQLSVL.